Listed below are T cell receptor beta chains from one sample, sequenced in a study of vaccination effects on CD4 cells after COVID-19. Here immunoSEQ multiplex PCR was the method, and the copy in TCRdb shows in-frame clones only, minus some. The profile shows 25,000 to 35,000 clones, 72% of them singletons. Their antigens remain unidentified. Specimen: CD4+ T cells from PBMCs cultured with SARS-CoV-2 spike peptides, collected before COVID-19 vaccination. The receptor set was obtained from a human donor who received a COVID-19 vaccine. Each CDR3 is given with its conserved first and last residue. D genes are given only for firm matches. A row's size may be missing; if present it is once, few, many or a size class.

D gene: -; V gene: TRBV5-1; clone size: -; J gene: TRBJ2-3; CDR3 DNA: TGCGCCAGCAGCTTGGTGATAGGTCCACCCACAGATACGCAGTATTTT; CDR3 protein: CASSLVIGPPTDTQYF
D gene: TRBD1; V gene: TRBV18; clone size: -; J gene: TRBJ1-5; CDR3 DNA: TGTGCCAGCTCAAGCGGGAGTACAGGGGCTAATCAGCCCCAGCATTTT; CDR3 protein: CASSSGSTGANQPQHF
D gene: -; V gene: TRBV3-1/TRBV3-2; clone size: -; J gene: TRBJ2-2; CDR3 DNA: TGTGCCAGCAGTCACGGTGAGGCGGCGAGGCGGGAGCTGTTTTTT; CDR3 protein: CASSHGEAARRELFF
D gene: -; V gene: TRBV18; clone size: -; J gene: TRBJ1-4; CDR3 DNA: TGTGCCAGCTCACCAAATACTGGAAAACTGTTTTTT; CDR3 protein: CASSPNTGKLFF
D gene: TRBD1; V gene: TRBV27; clone size: -; J gene: TRBJ1-2; CDR3 DNA: TGTGCCAGCAGCCGAACAGGGGGCTATGGCTACACCTTC; CDR3 protein: CASSRTGGYGYTF
D gene: TRBD1; V gene: TRBV2; clone size: few; J gene: TRBJ1-4; CDR3 DNA: TGTGCCAGCAGCGCTGACAGGGTTGAAAAACTGTTTTTT; CDR3 protein: CASSADRVEKLFF
D gene: TRBD1; V gene: TRBV5-5; clone size: -; J gene: TRBJ2-7; CDR3 DNA: TGTGCCAGCAGAGACCACAACAGGGGATACGAGCAGTACTTC; CDR3 protein: CASRDHNRGYEQYF
D gene: TRBD1; V gene: TRBV19; clone size: -; J gene: TRBJ2-5; CDR3 DNA: TGTGCCAGTCGTAGGGGGCTGGGAGAGACCCAGTACTTC; CDR3 protein: CASRRGLGETQYF
D gene: -; V gene: TRBV7-2; clone size: -; J gene: TRBJ2-5; CDR3 DNA: TGTGCCAGCAGCTTCAACGGCGCTACGAAAGGGGAGACCCAGTACTTC; CDR3 protein: CASSFNGATKGETQYF
D gene: TRBD2; V gene: TRBV6-4; clone size: -; J gene: TRBJ2-3; CDR3 DNA: TGTGCCAGCAGTGGCGGGGGGGCCACAGATACGCAGTATTTT; CDR3 protein: CASSGGGATDTQYF
D gene: -; V gene: TRBV10-1; clone size: -; J gene: TRBJ1-1; CDR3 DNA: TGCGCCAGCAGTGAGGAAACAGCGTTTGGAGCTTTCTTT; CDR3 protein: CASSEETAFGAFF
D gene: TRBD2; V gene: TRBV15; clone size: -; J gene: TRBJ2-1; CDR3 DNA: TGTGCCACCAGCAGAGAGCTAGCGGGGAGCTCCTACAATGAGCAGTTCTTC; CDR3 protein: CATSRELAGSSYNEQFF
D gene: TRBD2; V gene: TRBV6-4; clone size: -; J gene: TRBJ2-3; CDR3 DNA: TGTGCCAGCAGTGCCGGACTAGAGGCAGATACGCAGTATTTT; CDR3 protein: CASSAGLEADTQYF
D gene: TRBD1; V gene: TRBV4-1; clone size: -; J gene: TRBJ2-5; CDR3 DNA: TGCGCCAGCAGCCTAAAGGAGGTGGGACAGGGGTTGGAGACCCAGTACTTC; CDR3 protein: CASSLKEVGQGLETQYF
D gene: -; V gene: TRBV7-9; clone size: -; J gene: TRBJ2-3; CDR3 DNA: TGTGCCAGCAGCTTCTCCGGGGATACGCAGTATTTT; CDR3 protein: CASSFSGDTQYF
D gene: TRBD2; V gene: TRBV9; clone size: -; J gene: TRBJ2-7; CDR3 DNA: TGTGCCAGCAGCGTAGACTATAGCGGGGACTCGTACGAGCAGTACTTC; CDR3 protein: CASSVDYSGDSYEQYF
D gene: -; V gene: TRBV7-2; clone size: -; J gene: TRBJ1-1; CDR3 DNA: TGTGCCAGCAGCTTAGAGATGAACACTGAAGCTTTCTTT; CDR3 protein: CASSLEMNTEAFF